Below, 30 T cell receptor beta chains from the same sample are listed, as sequenced in a study of cytomegalovirus exposure and HLA in healthy donors. The PCR was carried out with 60 Vbeta primers and 13 Jbeta primers. Sequencing was performed with immunoSEQ multiplex PCR; in TCRdb, only in-frame clones are kept and a portion is missing. The repertoire consists of over 95,000 clones, with approximately 80% occurring once and the leading ten covering about 8.3%. The sample comprised PBMCs. These receptors originate from a female donor in good health and CMV-seronegative.

The chain couples TRBV18 to TRBJ2-7; 9 nucleotides match TRBD1. Per germline, CDR1 KGHSH and CDR2 LQKENI. The CDR3 consists of 15 residues. V was pared by 2 bases and J by 0 bases, with 2 bases of the junction left unmatched. The CDR3 region has the DNA TGTGCCAGCTCACCAGAGACAGGGGGCTCCTACGAGCAGTACTTC. Its translation is CASSPETGGSYEQYF.

For this clone: One end of the junction varies from germline; a read error may be responsible. The genes are TRBV7-9 and TRBJ1-4, with a possible D match to TRBD1 (5 bases). Germline-derived CDR1 and CDR2 are SEHNR and FQNEAQ (reference sequence). The CDR3 spans 15 residues. CDR3 sequence: CSSSPGQTEGVKLFF. DNA for the CDR3: TGTTCCAGCAGCCCGGGCCAAACCGAAGGGGTAAAACTGTTTTTT.

The CDR3 protein is CASSFGTAAYTEAFF. For the CDR3, the DNA is TGTGCCAGCAGCTTTGGTACAGCAGCTTACACTGAAGCTTTCTTT. This sequence joins TRBV7-8 and TRBJ1-1; no definite D call. Between the trimmed V and J ends, which lost 3 bases and 3 bases, there was a span of 14 bases. Germline V gene data show CDR1 as SGHVS and CDR2 as FQNEAQ. CDR3 length: 15 amino acids.

The chain is built from TRBV5-5 and TRBJ1-1; D possibly corresponds to TRBD1 (5 bases). CDR3 length: 15 amino acids. The V end lost 0 bases, the J end lost 0 bases, and 9 bases lay between the germline ends. Germline lookup yields CDR1 SGHKS and CDR2 YYEKEE (reference sequence). The CDR3 nucleotides are TGTGCCAGCAGCTTGGGACAGCTTGTGAACACTGAAGCTTTCTTT. Its translation: CASSLGQLVNTEAFF.

This chain joins TRBV7-9 and TRBJ2-7; 10 bases are a match to TRBD2. This CDR3 contains 15 residues. Per the germline V gene, CDR1 is SEHNR and CDR2 is FQNEAQ (reference sequence). Trimming at V came to 5 bases and at J to 6 bases, leaving 10 bases not matched to a gene. The CDR3 region is CASSRGSGRGPEQYF. The CDR3, as DNA: TGTGCCAGCAGCCGCGGAAGCGGGAGGGGCCCCGAGCAGTACTTC.

The chain recombines TRBV27 with TRBJ1-4; 10 bases map to TRBD1. The CDR3 runs to 15 residues. The ends lost 4 bases at V and 8 bases at J; junction bases unmatched: 7. Per the germline V gene, CDR1 is MNHEY and CDR2 is SMNVEV (reference sequence). CDR3 sequence (DNA): TGTGCCAGCAGTTCTCCTGGGACAGGGGTGGAAAAACTGTTTTTT. Its protein product is CASSSPGTGVEKLFF.

V is TRBV2 and J is TRBJ2-5; 12 bases are shared with TRBD2. Trimming at V came to 6 bases and at J to 1 base, leaving 6 bases not matched to a gene. CDR3 length equals 16 residues. Looked up from germline, CDR1 is SNHLY and CDR2 is FYNNEI. The CDR3 coding sequence is TGTGCCAGCAGCCTCGGACTAGCGGGGACCCAAGAGACCCAGTACTTC. Translated, it gives CASSLGLAGTQETQYF.

The gene calls are TRBV4-1 and TRBJ1-3, with D tentatively TRBD1 (5 bases). The V and J ends lost 0 bases and 3 bases respectively, with 9 bases between them. This CDR3 contains 15 residues. Germline-derived CDR1 and CDR2 are MGHRA and YSYEKL. CDR3 region: CASSQDPGDGNTIYF. CDR3 nucleotides: TGCGCCAGCAGCCAAGATCCGGGGGATGGAAACACCATATATTTT.

J is TRBJ2-5 and V is TRBV14; TRBD1 aligns across 9 bases. With V trimmed by 1 base and J by 1 base, 7 bases remained unmatched. Looked up from germline, CDR1 is SGHDN and CDR2 is FVKESK. CDR3 length equals 17 residues. The CDR3: CASSQVPRDRVQETQYF. Here the CDR3 DNA reads TGTGCCAGCAGCCAAGTCCCCCGGGACAGGGTCCAAGAGACCCAGTACTTC.

The J gene is TRBJ2-3, the V gene TRBV29-1; tentative D call: TRBD1 (7 bases). The CDR3 extends over 14 amino acids. Germline values: CDR1 SQVTM, CDR2 ANQGSEA. With 3 bases removed from V and 1 base from J, the gap between germline ends came to 11 bases. CDR3 nucleotide sequence: TGCAGCGTTGATCGGGGGACAGGCACAGATACGCAGTATTTT. Protein sequence: CSVDRGTGTDTQYF.

This chain connects TRBV7-9 to TRBJ2-5; D might be TRBD2 (6 bases). The end of the DNA aligns better with TRBJ2-7, so the J call may be wrong. This CDR3 is 17 amino acids long. The germline CDR1 and CDR2 sequences are SEHNR and FQNEAQ (reference sequence). CDR3 residues: CASSLVGRRAAGDEQYF. DNA of the CDR3: TGTGCCAGCAGCTTAGTAGGTCGGAGGGCAGCCGGGGACGAGCAGTACTTC.

This sequence joins TRBV6-1 and TRBJ1-4; 9 positions agree with TRBD1. The V and J ends lost 3 bases and 7 bases, in that order; junction bases with no gene match: 9. Germline CDR1 and CDR2: MNHNS and SASEGT. The CDR3 extends over 16 amino acids. CDR3 sequence reads: CASSDHRGLYAEKLFF. In DNA, the CDR3 is TGTGCCAGCAGTGATCACAGGGGGCTTTATGCTGAAAAACTGTTTTTT.

This chain links TRBV28 with TRBJ2-7, with 11 bases lining up with TRBD1. V shed 5 bases, J shed 3 bases, and the junction held 6 bases outside the gene matches. Germline-derived CDR1 and CDR2 are MDHEN and SYDVKM. This CDR3 region has 15 residues. The CDR3 DNA is TGTGCCAGCAGTCCCCCGGGGACAGGGGGCTACGAGCAGTACTTC. Translated, it gives CASSPPGTGGYEQYF.

This sequence joins TRBV30 and TRBJ1-2; weak D call: TRBD1 (5 bases). This CDR3 contains 12 residues. V was trimmed by 4 bases and J by 5 bases, leaving 11 bases between them. From germline, CDR1 is GTSNPN and CDR2 SVGIG (reference sequence). The CDR3 DNA follows: TGTGCCTGGATTAGACAGCCTTATGGCTACACCTTC. Its translation: CAWIRQPYGYTF.

The CDR3 nucleotides read TGTGCTAGTGGTTTCGGACAGTCCTACAATGAGCAGTTCTTC. Its translation is CASGFGQSYNEQFF. The chain combines TRBV12-5 with TRBJ2-1; tentative D call: TRBD1 (6 bases). Germline CDR1 LGHNT, CDR2 FRNRAP. The CDR3 spans 14 residues. Deletions cut 3 bases from V and 1 base from J, with 7 bases between.

The rearrangement uses TRBV30 and TRBJ1-3; D gene ambiguous. The ends were cut back, 3 bases at V and 0 bases at J, with 9 bases in the middle. Germline values: CDR1 GTSNPN, CDR2 SVGIG (reference sequence). CDR3 length: 14 residues. The CDR3 reads CAWSEGPSGNTIYF. In nucleotides, the CDR3 is TGTGCCTGGAGCGAGGGCCCCTCTGGAAACACCATATATTTT. The full variable domain, completed using reference TRBV30 and TRBJ1-3, is SQTIHQWPATLVQPVGSPLSLECTVEGTSNPNLYWYRQAAGRGLQLLFYSVGIGQISSEVPQNLSASRPQDRQFILSSKKLLLSDSGFYLCAWSEGPSGNTIYFGEGSWLTVV.

V and J are TRBV9 and TRBJ1-1; a possible D gene is TRBD1 (5 bases). The germline V gene encodes CDR1 SGDLS and CDR2 YYNGEE. CDR3 length equals 13 residues. Trimming left V 0 bases short and J 5 bases short, with 8 bases between. CDR3 amino acids: CASSVAGWTEAFF. CDR3 DNA sequence: TGTGCCAGCAGCGTAGCAGGGTGGACTGAAGCTTTCTTT.

The chain is built from TRBV25-1 and TRBJ2-7; 8 bases align to TRBD1. The CDR3 has 15 residues. Germline V CDR1 and CDR2: MGHDK, SYGVNS. V trimming: 3 bases; J trimming: 3 bases; junction bases outside the gene matches: 7. CDR3: CASSDRQGNYYEQYF. In nucleotides, the CDR3 is TGTGCCAGCAGTGACAGACAGGGGAACTACTACGAGCAGTACTTC.

This clone was recorded at least ten times. The rearrangement uses TRBV5-4 and TRBJ2-3; 8 positions agree with TRBD1. The CDR3 runs 15 residues. Trimming took 5 bases from V and 4 from J; bases not matched to a gene: 9. CDR1 and CDR2 (germline): SGHNT, YYREEE (reference sequence). CDR3 DNA sequence: TGTGCCAGCAGGTACCTGCAGGGGGCGTCAGATACGCAGTATTTT. This translates into CASRYLQGASDTQYF.

The chain links TRBV18 to TRBJ2-2, with a tentative D call TRBD2 (5 bases). With 0 bases removed from V and 0 bases from J, the gap between germline ends came to 11 bases. The CDR3 consists of 17 residues. From germline, CDR1 is KGHSH and CDR2 LQKENI. The CDR3 reads CASSPPGGVPNTGELFF. DNA of the CDR3: TGTGCCAGCTCACCACCCGGAGGTGTACCGAACACCGGGGAGCTGTTTTTT.

This clone was counted a few times. This chain connects TRBV6-4 to TRBJ2-2; D gene ambiguous. The CDR3 is 13 residues long. CDR1 and CDR2 from the germline V gene are MRHNA and SNTAGT. V was pared by 2 bases and J by 5 bases, with 6 bases between. The CDR3 sequence: CASSDRVTGELFF. The CDR3 DNA reads TGTGCCAGCAGTGACCGGGTAACCGGGGAGCTGTTTTTT.

The chain employs TRBV5-1 and TRBJ2-3, with D possibly TRBD1 on 6 matching bases. Germline V CDR1 and CDR2: SGHRS, YFSETQ. There are 18 residues in the CDR3. V was trimmed by 4 bases and J by 3 bases, leaving 24 bases between them. CDR3 amino acids: CASSPGWGTPSSTDTQYF. In nucleotides, the CDR3 is TGCGCCAGCAGCCCCGGGTGGGGGACACCTTCTAGTACAGATACGCAGTATTTT. The full variable domain, in which reference TRBV5-1 and TRBJ2-3 provide the parts outside the CDR3, is KAGVTQTPRYLIKTRGQQVTLSCSPISGHRSVSWYQQTPGQGLQFLFEYFSETQRNKGNFPGRFSGRQFSNSRSEMNVSTLELGDSALYLCASSPGWGTPSSTDTQYFGPGTRLTVL.

The CDR3 here is CASSSSGTVGNEQFF. CDR3 coding DNA: TGTGCCAGCAGCTCGTCCGGGACAGTGGGGAATGAGCAGTTCTTC. The rearrangement joins TRBV9 to TRBJ2-1; TRBD1 matches at 7 bases. This CDR3 is built from 15 residues. The ends lost 4 bases at V and 7 bases at J; junction bases unmatched: 11. Germline-derived CDR1 and CDR2 are SGDLS and YYNGEE.

The chain recombines TRBV6-5 with TRBJ1-1; the D is unclear. V was pared by 2 bases and J by 10 bases, with 14 bases between. This CDR3 comprises 13 residues. Germline lookup yields CDR1 MNHEY and CDR2 SVGAGI. The CDR3: CASSYEGGLRAFF. CDR3 sequence (DNA): TGTGCCAGCAGTTACGAAGGCGGGCTAAGAGCTTTCTTT.

V is TRBV6-6 and J is TRBJ2-1; TRBD1 matches 7 bases. The CDR3 has 15 amino acids. V trimming: 5 bases; J trimming: 12 bases; junction bases outside the gene matches: 16. The germline V gene encodes CDR1 MNHNY and CDR2 SVGAGI (reference sequence). DNA for the CDR3: TGTGCCAGCAGTGACGACAGGGTAGACCCAAGGGGGCAGTTCTTC. It translates to CASSDDRVDPRGQFF.

This clone was recorded once. The chain uses TRBV5-1 and TRBJ2-2; D might be TRBD1 (5 bases). Trimming cost V 0 bases and J 3 bases, with 9 bases left between them. The CDR3 extends over 15 amino acids. CDR1 is SGHRS, CDR2 YFSETQ, per germline. CDR3 protein: CASSLGRVDTGELFF. The CDR3 nucleotides are TGCGCCAGCAGCTTGGGCAGGGTAGACACCGGGGAGCTGTTTTTT.

V usage is TRBV7-3 and J usage is TRBJ2-2; 10 nucleotides align to TRBD2. With 4 bases clipped from V and 1 base from J, the junction kept 3 bases outside the gene matches. The CDR3 is 16 amino acids. Germline lookup yields CDR1 SGHTA and CDR2 FQGTGA. The CDR3 bases are TGTGCCAGCAGCTCATTAGCGGGAGGGAACACCGGGGAGCTGTTTTTT. Translated: CASSSLAGGNTGELFF. Supplemented by reference TRBV7-3 and TRBJ2-2, the full variable domain reads GAGVSQTPSNKVTEKGKYVELRCDPISGHTALYWYRQSLGQGPEFLIYFQGTGAADDSGLPNDRFFAVRPEGSVSTLKIQRTERGDSAVYLCASSSLAGGNTGELFFGEGSRLTVL.

The gene calls are TRBV9 and TRBJ1-1, with 9 bases identical to TRBD1. Germline-derived CDR1 and CDR2 are SGDLS and YYNGEE. J gave up 2 bases and V 3 bases, and 20 bases lay outside the gene matches. The CDR3 contains 20 residues. Written as DNA, the CDR3 is TGTGCCAGCAGCGGTAGGCCCTCAGGGGACAGGGACTTCCTTAACACTGAAGCTTTCTTT. This gives the protein CASSGRPSGDRDFLNTEAFF.

This clone was counted once. The chain has TRBV7-9 and TRBJ1-1; 9 bases map to TRBD1. CDR3 size: 15 residues. Germline assignment: CDR1 SEHNR and CDR2 FQNEAQ (reference sequence). V lost 4 bases and J lost 3; bases outside the gene matches: 6. CDR3 sequence reads: CASSSRTGAYTEAFF. CDR3 bases: TGTGCCAGCAGCTCGCGGACAGGGGCGTACACTGAAGCTTTCTTT.

The chain links TRBV5-4 to TRBJ2-2; a possible D gene is TRBD1 (6 bases). Germline-derived CDR1 and CDR2 are SGHNT and YYREEE (reference sequence). The CDR3 length is 16 residues. The ends were cut back, 1 base at V and 3 bases at J, with 13 bases in the middle. The CDR3 protein is CASSLSGTPYTGELFF. The CDR3 nucleotides are TGTGCCAGCAGCTTGTCCGGGACACCTTACACCGGGGAGCTGTTTTTT.